This T cell receptor beta chain was documented in a study of shared clonotypes between healthy human individuals. Study as a whole: Sampling drew on donors who were a couple of women and a few men aged 18 to 49.

Study-wide results and limits: Naive CD4 clonotype sharing across several donors was around 5.5%.

As concerns this clone: Its antigen remains unknown.

Assay execution proceeded at the deep level. Generated by immunoSEQ multiplex PCR, the TCRdb table keeps only in-frame clones and is missing some. The sample consists of over 2,000,000 clones, roughly 93% of them appearing once. Terminally differentiated effector memory CD45RA+ cells were excluded from the naive CD8 cells, which were CD45RO-negative and positively selected for CCR7. V lost 4 bases to trimming and J lost 4 bases; unmatched junction nucleotides: 10. The CDR3 consists of 16 residues. CDR1 is SGDLS, CDR2 YYNGEE, per germline. The TCR comes from a man in his late teens or twenties in good health. Some clones in this sample may be carry-over from other donors' samples. Sequencing was carried out using naive CD8+ T cells from PBMCs. The gene calls are TRBV9 and TRBJ2-7; 11 bases are a match to TRBD2. The CDR3 loop is CASSPYLAGGSYEQYF. The CDR3 nucleotides read TGTGCCAGCAGCCCATATCTAGCGGGAGGATCGTACGAGCAGTACTTC.